These 23 T cell receptor beta chains came from one sample sequenced in a study of technical replicates of blood from several donors. The protocol was immunoSEQ multiplex PCR, while the TCRdb copy is restricted to in-frame clones and leaves out a portion. The table includes about 73,000 clones, about 92% detected once. Sequencing input: T cells isolated from PBMCs. The source is a human donor in good health.

The chain joins TRBV13 to TRBJ2-3; tentatively, D is TRBD2 (6 bases). The V gene lost 5 bases and the J gene lost 2 bases, with 17 bases spanning the gap. The germline V gene has CDR1 PRHDT and CDR2 FYEKMQ (reference sequence). CDR3 length equals 16 residues. The CDR3 spells CASSTTGTLITDTQYF. In DNA, the CDR3 is TGTGCCAGCAGCACCACCGGGACTTTGATCACAGATACGCAGTATTTT.

This rearrangement joins TRBV30 to TRBJ2-5; possibly TRBD2 for D (6 bases). CDR3 length: 14 amino acids. Germline V gene data show CDR1 as GTSNPN and CDR2 as SVGIG (reference sequence). V was trimmed by 4 bases and J by 4 bases, leaving 16 bases between them. The CDR3 loop reads CAWIPGGAGETQYF. DNA for the CDR3: TGTGCCTGGATTCCCGGAGGGGCAGGAGAGACCCAGTACTTC.

The V and J genes are TRBV25-1 and TRBJ2-7, with 7 positions matching TRBD1. Germline V CDR1 and CDR2: MGHDK, SYGVNS. The CDR3 length is 15 residues. The V segment lost 3 bases and the J segment 3 bases; nucleotides outside the gene matches: 8. This CDR3 is CASSENEAGGYEQYF. CDR3 in DNA: TGTGCCAGCAGTGAGAATGAGGCAGGGGGCTACGAGCAGTACTTC.

The CDR3 DNA reads as TGTGCCAGCAGTTTTCGGGGGTGGAATCAGCCCCAGCATTTT. It is translated as CASSFRGWNQPQHF. V gene TRBV27 combines with J gene TRBJ1-5; the D gene is possibly TRBD1 (5 bases). V dropped 3 bases and J dropped 4 bases, with 10 bases sitting between them. This CDR3 is built from 14 residues. The germline gives CDR1 MNHEY, CDR2 SMNVEV (reference sequence).

The chain has TRBV30 and TRBJ2-2, with a tentative D call TRBD2 (5 bases). The CDR3 contains 15 residues. Trimming left V 0 bases short and J 8 bases short, with 16 bases between. Looked up from germline, CDR1 is GTSNPN and CDR2 is SVGIG (reference sequence). CDR3 sequence (DNA): TGTGCCTGGAGTGTACGAGGGAACTTTGAGGGGGAGCTGTTTTTT. Translation gives CAWSVRGNFEGELFF.

This chain joins TRBV27 and TRBJ2-2; D is unresolved. Germline lookup yields CDR1 MNHEY and CDR2 SMNVEV (reference sequence). Trimming removed 5 bases at V and 6 bases at J, with 10 bases between. The CDR3 runs to 13 residues. The CDR3 loop reads CASSPNHAGELFF. CDR3 nucleotides: TGTGCCAGCAGTCCTAACCACGCCGGGGAGCTGTTTTTT.

In its sample, this clone was seen once. This rearrangement joins TRBV15 to TRBJ1-1; 9 bases are shared with TRBD1. There are 15 residues in the CDR3. Germline assignment: CDR1 LNHNV and CDR2 YYDKDF (reference sequence). Losses at the gene ends were 5 bases for V and 9 bases for J; bases not matched to a gene: 13. The CDR3 coding sequence is TGTGCCACCAGCGGAAAGGACAGGGGATATGACAAAGCTTTCTTT. It codes for CATSGKDRGYDKAFF.

The chain combines TRBV29-1 with TRBJ2-5; TRBD2 matches at 7 bases. The better agreement between TRBJ2-7 and the DNA end casts doubt on the J call. The germline gives CDR1 SQVTM, CDR2 ANQGSEA. The CDR3 runs to 14 residues. The CDR3 nucleotides read TGCAGCGTTGAAGACGGGGAGGGGACCTACGAGCAGTACTTC. Amino acid sequence: CSVEDGEGTYEQYF.

The chain combines TRBV19 with TRBJ2-1; D unresolved. CDR3 length equals 14 residues. CDR1 and CDR2 (germline): LNHDA, SQIVND (reference sequence). V was cut by 5 bases and J by 0 bases, with 8 bases left in between. The CDR3 loop reads CASSAQSSYNEQFF. The CDR3 DNA follows: TGTGCCAGTAGTGCACAGAGCTCCTACAATGAGCAGTTCTTC.

The DNA of the CDR3 is TGTGCCAGCAGCATTAGCGGGGTGCGCTCCTACGAGCAGTACTTC. It yields the protein CASSISGVRSYEQYF. The V and J genes are TRBV11-2 and TRBJ2-7; 8 bases map to TRBD2. Germline CDR1 is SGHAT and CDR2 is FQNNGV. The CDR3 runs 15 residues. V trimming: 5 bases; J trimming: 0 bases; junction bases outside the gene matches: 6.

This chain connects TRBV30 to TRBJ2-2, with 8 bases identical to TRBD2. V lost 1 base and J lost 6; bases outside the gene matches: 16. CDR1 and CDR2 from the germline V gene are GTSNPN and SVGIG (reference sequence). The CDR3 runs to 18 residues. CDR3 protein: CAWSGGSGGTYRAGELFF. CDR3 sequence (DNA): TGTGCCTGGAGTGGGGGCTCGGGGGGGACCTACCGGGCCGGGGAGCTGTTTTTT.

This clone came up once. The V call is TRBV28, the J call TRBJ2-3; TRBD1 is a possible D gene (6 bases). The CDR3 extends over 14 amino acids. In germline, CDR1 is MDHEN, CDR2 SYDVKM. Between the trimmed V and J ends, which lost 6 bases and 6 bases, there was a span of 16 bases. In DNA, the CDR3 is TGTGCCAGCAGGTCGGGACACGGCTTCGATACGCAGTATTTT. It codes for CASRSGHGFDTQYF. The complete variable domain, with remaining parts taken from reference TRBV28 and TRBJ2-3, reads DVKVTQSSRYLVKRTGEKVFLECVQDMDHENMFWYRQDPGLGLRLIYFSYDVKMKEKGDIPEGYSVSREKKERFSLILESASTNQTSMYLCASRSGHGFDTQYFGPGTRLTVL.

Only one count was recorded for this clone. The rearrangement joins TRBV5-8 to TRBJ1-4, with TRBD1 as a possible D gene (5 bases). The CDR3 sequence is 15 residues long. The V gene's germline CDR1 is SGHTS and CDR2 YDEGEE. Trimming removed 3 bases at V and 6 bases at J, with 15 bases between. CDR3 coding DNA: TGTGCCAGCAGCTGGGGGGATGGTGCCGATGAAAAACTGTTTTTT. Its translation is CASSWGDGADEKLFF.

This clone was seen only once. CDR3 DNA sequence: TGTGCCACCAGCAGAGATGGGCGGGGCGCGAGGCAAGAGACCCAGTACTTC. The encoded protein is CATSRDGRGARQETQYF. The V gene is TRBV15, the J gene TRBJ2-5; the D gene is possibly TRBD2 (6 bases). From germline, CDR1 is LNHNV and CDR2 YYDKDF (reference sequence). Trimming cost V 0 bases and J 2 bases, with 16 bases left between them. CDR3 length: 17 amino acids. Combining the CDR3 with reference TRBV15 and TRBJ2-5 gives the whole variable domain DAMVIQNPRYQVTQFGKPVTLSCSQTLNHNVMYWYQQKSSQAPKLLFHYYDKDFNNEADTPDNFQSRRPNTSFCFLDIRSPGLGDTAMYLCATSRDGRGARQETQYFGPGTRLLVL.

The V gene is TRBV2, the J gene TRBJ2-5, with D perhaps TRBD2 (6 bases). Per germline, CDR1 SNHLY and CDR2 FYNNEI. Trimming shortened V by 4 bases and J by 2 bases, and 11 bases separated the two germline ends. The CDR3 totals 14 residues. The CDR3 region is CASSVGREQETQYF. The DNA of the CDR3 is TGTGCCAGCAGTGTCGGGCGGGAACAAGAGACCCAGTACTTC.

This clone was detected once. V usage is TRBV19 and J usage is TRBJ2-2; no reliable D call. The V end lost 3 bases, the J end lost 7 bases, and 18 bases lay between the germline ends. The CDR3 covers 16 residues. Germline lookup yields CDR1 LNHDA and CDR2 SQIVND (reference sequence). CDR3 bases: TGTGCCAGTAGTATTACGAACGAGGCTGGCGACGGGGAGCTGTTTTTT. Amino acid sequence: CASSITNEAGDGELFF.

This clone appeared once. V and J are TRBV6-1 and TRBJ2-1; 7 bases are a match to TRBD2. V shed 8 bases, J shed 3 bases, and the junction held 7 bases outside the gene matches. Germline V gene data show CDR1 as MNHNS and CDR2 as SASEGT. The CDR3 covers 14 residues. CDR3 residues: CASQAGTDYNEQFF. CDR3 bases: TGTGCCAGCCAAGCGGGGACCGACTACAATGAGCAGTTCTTC.

This chain connects TRBV6-6 to TRBJ1-2; perhaps TRBD1 as D (6 bases). Germline V CDR1 and CDR2: MNHNY, SVGAGI (reference sequence). The CDR3 extends over 12 amino acids. V was pared by 6 bases and J by 5 bases, with 10 bases between. The CDR3 DNA is TGTGCCAGCAGCCAGACAGGATATGGCTACACCTTC. The encoded protein is CASSQTGYGYTF.

The chain couples TRBV4-1 to TRBJ1-3; D remains ambiguous. The CDR3 spans 15 residues. The ends were cut back, 4 bases at V and 8 bases at J, with 18 bases in the middle. Per the germline V gene, CDR1 is MGHRA and CDR2 is YSYEKL. The CDR3 DNA reads as TGCGCCAGCAGCCCTATACTCAACTTGTTGGACACCATATATTTT. It encodes CASSPILNLLDTIYF.

V gene TRBV28 combines with J gene TRBJ2-6, with TRBD1 matching over 10 bases. The CDR3 is 18 amino acids. The V gene end was trimmed by 3 bases and the J gene end by 1 base; junction bases not matched to a gene: 6. Germline lookup yields CDR1 MDHEN and CDR2 SYDVKM. CDR3 amino acids: CASSFRDRGKSGANVLTF. DNA for the CDR3: TGTGCCAGCAGTTTCAGGGACAGGGGAAAATCTGGGGCCAACGTCCTGACTTTC.

The rearrangement joins TRBV11-3 to TRBJ2-1; the match to TRBD2 covers 11 bases. Germline V CDR1 and CDR2: SGHNT, YENEEA. There are 16 residues in the CDR3. V dropped 5 bases and J dropped 6; count of bases not matched to a gene: 9. The CDR3 DNA reads as TGTGCCAGCAGCCCTAGCGGGGGGCGTTTGGGCAATGAGCAGTTCTTC. It translates to CASSPSGGRLGNEQFF.

This chain's CDR3 is CASSKDRERYSNQPQHF. CDR3 sequence (DNA): TGTGCCAGCAGTAAGGACAGGGAGAGATATAGCAATCAGCCCCAGCATTTT. The chain couples TRBV28 to TRBJ1-5, with 8 bases that match TRBD1. The CDR3 is 17 amino acids. Unmatched junction bases numbered 9, after V lost 5 bases and J lost 0 bases. Germline V lookup: CDR1 MDHEN, CDR2 SYDVKM.

The V gene is TRBV5-6, the J gene TRBJ1-5; D might be TRBD1 (6 bases). Germline V gene data show CDR1 as SGHDT and CDR2 as YYEEEE. The V end was cut by 1 base, the J end by 8 bases, with 22 bases between. CDR3 length: 17 amino acids. CDR3 sequence reads: CASSLPWTDSPRKPQHF. CDR3 sequence (DNA): TGTGCCAGCAGCTTGCCCTGGACAGATTCTCCTCGTAAGCCCCAGCATTTT.